These 21 T cell receptor beta chains share one sample of origin, sequenced in a study of blood T cell repertoires in COVID-19. TCRdb's copy holds only in-frame clones and misses some; the assay was immunoSEQ multiplex PCR. The sample holds approximately 150,000 clones, about 86% seen once. Sequencing input: peripheral blood. All receptors come from an elderly woman with acute or convalescent COVID-19.

This clone was detected a few times. V gene TRBV5-6 combines with J gene TRBJ2-1; D perhaps matches TRBD1 (5 bases). The CDR3 covers 12 residues. Germline CDR1 and CDR2: SGHDT and YYEEEE. With 4 bases removed from V and 4 bases from J, the gap between germline ends came to 6 bases. The CDR3 DNA follows: TGTGCCAGCAGCCGACAGTACAATGAGCAGTTCTTC. This encodes CASSRQYNEQFF. Combining the CDR3 with reference TRBV5-6 and TRBJ2-1 gives the whole variable domain DAGVTQSPTHLIKTRGQQVTLRCSPKSGHDTVSWYQQALGQGPQFIFQYYEEEERQRGNFPDRFSGHQFPNYSSELNVNALLLGDSALYLCASSRQYNEQFFGPGTRLTVL.

The rearrangement links TRBV6-5 to TRBJ2-7; D possibly corresponds to TRBD2 (6 bases). V was pared by 7 bases and J by 2 bases, with 18 bases between. The CDR3 has 15 amino acids. Germline assignment: CDR1 MNHEY and CDR2 SVGAGI. CDR3 sequence reads: CASTRGWDSTYEQYF. Written as DNA, the CDR3 is TGTGCCAGCACCCGAGGGTGGGACTCCACCTACGAGCAGTACTTC.

This clone appeared a single time. This chain uses TRBV7-2 with TRBJ2-1; TRBD1 matches 8 bases. There are 15 residues in the CDR3. J lost 3 bases, V lost 5 bases, and 6 bases had no gene match. In germline, CDR1 is SGHTA, CDR2 FQGNSA. In nucleotides, the CDR3 is TGTGCCAGCAGCAACAGACAGGGGCACTACAATGAGCAGTTCTTC. As protein: CASSNRQGHYNEQFF.

The chain combines TRBV19 with TRBJ1-5, with 8 bases lining up with TRBD1. V dropped 4 bases and J dropped 5; count of bases not matched to a gene: 7. Germline CDR1 is LNHDA and CDR2 is SQIVND (reference sequence). The CDR3 extends over 15 amino acids. CDR3 coding DNA: TGTGCCAGTAGTACTTCAGGGGGCGCACATCAGCCCCAGCATTTT. It codes for CASSTSGGAHQPQHF.

This chain connects TRBV7-2 to TRBJ1-3; D is unclear. The V gene lost 3 bases and the J gene lost 5 bases, with 14 bases spanning the gap. The germline V gene encodes CDR1 SGHTA and CDR2 FQGNSA. This CDR3 comprises 15 residues. CDR3 sequence: CASSLPPRGRNTIYF. The CDR3 nucleotides are TGTGCCAGCAGCTTGCCTCCCCGAGGGAGAAACACCATATATTTT.

J is TRBJ1-5 and V is TRBV19; 7 positions match TRBD1. There are 13 residues in the CDR3. Germline CDR1 and CDR2: LNHDA and SQIVND (reference sequence). Losses at the gene ends were 8 bases for V and 0 bases for J; bases not matched to a gene: 1. CDR3 sequence reads: CASGTVSNQPQHF. As DNA, the CDR3 is TGTGCCAGTGGGACAGTTAGCAATCAGCCCCAGCATTTT.

V usage is TRBV5-4 and J usage is TRBJ2-3; the D gene is possibly TRBD2 (5 bases). The CDR3 has 14 residues. Germline values: CDR1 SGHNT, CDR2 YYREEE (reference sequence). V was clipped by 4 bases and J by 0 bases, with 9 bases between them. For the CDR3, the DNA is TGTGCCAGCAGCATCTGGACTAGCACAGATACGCAGTATTTT. Protein sequence: CASSIWTSTDTQYF. Variable domain in full (rest from reference TRBV5-4 and TRBJ2-3): ETGVTQSPTHLIKTRGQQVTLRCSSQSGHNTVSWYQQALGQGPQFIFQYYREEENGRGNFPPRFSGLQFPNYSSELNVNALELDDSALYLCASSIWTSTDTQYFGPGTRLTVL.

The chain has TRBV15 and TRBJ1-1; D not certain. This CDR3 spans 13 amino acids. The V end was cut by 7 bases, the J end by 2 bases, with 11 bases between. Per the germline V gene, CDR1 is LNHNV and CDR2 is YYDKDF (reference sequence). CDR3 residues: CATTRPSNTEAFF. CDR3 DNA sequence: TGTGCCACCACCCGCCCGAGCAACACTGAAGCTTTCTTT.

The rearrangement joins TRBV21-1 to TRBJ2-1; TRBD2, the table's D call, was not compared with the DNA. TRBV21-1 is a recognized pseudogene. This CDR3 region has 19 residues. CDR3 protein: CASSKVTAGGRGAYNEQFF. The CDR3 DNA reads TGTGCCAGCAGCAAAGTGACGGCCGGTGGGCGGGGGGCCTACAATGAGCAGTTCTTC.

This clone appeared once. The chain has TRBV7-9 and TRBJ1-6; 8 bases align to TRBD1. V gave up 1 base and J gave up 10 bases; unmatched junction bases: 3. This CDR3 spans 14 amino acids. CDR1 and CDR2 from the germline V gene are SEHNR and FQNEAQ (reference sequence). The CDR3 nucleotides are TGTGCCAGCAGCTTAGGCAGGGGGCAATCACCCCTCCACTTT. Its translation: CASSLGRGQSPLHF.

The chain recombines TRBV14 with TRBJ2-1; the D gene is possibly TRBD2 (5 bases). CDR3 length: 15 residues. Germline CDR1 reads SGHDN; CDR2 reads FVKESK. V lost 2 bases, J lost 4 bases, and 12 bases lay in between. The CDR3 here is CASSQPPPGYNEQFF. CDR3 bases: TGTGCCAGCAGCCAACCCCCCCCGGGGTACAATGAGCAGTTCTTC.

J is TRBJ2-5 and V is TRBV7-2; D gene unclear. This CDR3 region has 15 residues. The V gene's germline CDR1 is SGHTA and CDR2 FQGNSA. Deletions cut 1 base from V and 2 bases from J, with 11 bases between. The CDR3 bases are TGTGCCAGCAGCTTAGGTTTTACGGTACAAGAGACCCAGTACTTC. This codes for CASSLGFTVQETQYF.

V gene TRBV6-5 combines with J gene TRBJ1-6, with 7 bases that match TRBD1. This CDR3 spans 15 amino acids. V gave up 5 bases and J gave up 7 bases; unmatched junction bases: 8. CDR1 is MNHEY and CDR2 is SVGAGI in the germline V gene. This CDR3 is CASSLLTGRNSPLHF. The CDR3 coding sequence is TGTGCCAGCAGTCTCCTGACAGGGAGGAATTCACCCCTCCACTTT.

The chain links TRBV6-4 to TRBJ1-2, with 9 bases that match TRBD1. V trimming: 2 bases; J trimming: 4 bases; junction bases outside the gene matches: 8. CDR1 MRHNA and CDR2 SNTAGT come from the germline V gene. CDR3 size: 16 residues. CDR3 DNA sequence: TGTGCCAGCAGTGACCAAGCCGGGACAGGGACCTATGGCTACACCTTC. It codes for CASSDQAGTGTYGYTF.

This rearrangement joins TRBV10-1 to TRBJ2-1; TRBD1 matches 9 bases. This CDR3 comprises 13 residues. Germline V gene data show CDR1 as WNHNN and CDR2 as SYGVQD (reference sequence). The V and J ends lost 8 bases and 7 bases, in that order; junction bases with no gene match: 6. In DNA, the CDR3 is TGCGCCAGCGGGACAGGGCCTTTGAATGAGCAGTTCTTC. Translated, it gives CASGTGPLNEQFF.

The chain is built from TRBV7-9 and TRBJ2-2; D not resolved. The CDR3 spans 14 residues. The V gene's germline CDR1 is SEHNR and CDR2 FQNEAQ (reference sequence). The V end was cut by 2 bases, the J end by 3 bases, with 7 bases between. The CDR3 spells CASSLSGDTGELFF. The CDR3 DNA reads as TGTGCCAGCAGCTTATCAGGCGACACCGGGGAGCTGTTTTTT.

The chain uses TRBV5-1 and TRBJ2-1, with 7 bases matching TRBD1. The V gene's germline CDR1 is SGHRS and CDR2 YFSETQ. The trim removed 6 bases at V and 6 bases at J, leaving 6 bases unmatched. The CDR3 runs 13 residues. The CDR3 sequence: CASKGTVSNEQFF. For the CDR3, the DNA is TGCGCCAGCAAGGGGACAGTAAGCAATGAGCAGTTCTTC.

The chain combines TRBV3-1 (or the pseudogene TRBV3-2) with TRBJ1-5; D unresolved. Germline V CDR1 and CDR2: LGHDT, YNNKEL (reference sequence). The CDR3 consists of 13 residues. V gave up 0 bases and J gave up 9 bases, with 9 bases separating them. The CDR3 DNA is TGTGCCAGCAGCCAAGACAGGACTCGGCCCCAGCATTTT. Protein product: CASSQDRTRPQHF.

The rearrangement links TRBV18 to TRBJ1-3; D uncertain. Germline V CDR1 and CDR2: KGHSH, LQKENI. This CDR3 comprises 18 residues. The V gene lost 0 bases and the J gene lost 4 bases, with 19 bases spanning the gap. The CDR3 DNA sequence: TGTGCCAGCTCACCACCCGGTTTAAGAACAGCTATCGGAAACACCATATATTTT. Protein: CASSPPGLRTAIGNTIYF.

This chain joins TRBV7-8 and TRBJ1-2; D unresolved. The germline gives CDR1 SGHVS, CDR2 FQNEAQ. CDR3 length equals 14 residues. V was clipped by 5 bases and J by 2 bases, with 12 bases between them. The DNA for the CDR3 is TGTGCCAGCAGCCGTACAGAGGGAAACTATGGCTACACCTTC. It codes for CASSRTEGNYGYTF.

This clone was observed a single time. This chain joins TRBV29-1 and TRBJ1-3, with D possibly TRBD1 on 6 matching bases. The germline V and J ends were trimmed by 7 bases and 3 bases, with 10 bases remaining between them. Germline V lookup: CDR1 SQVTM, CDR2 ANQGSEA. The CDR3 contains 12 residues. CDR3 residues: CSGKDSGNTIYF. The CDR3 bases are TGCAGCGGGAAGGACAGTGGAAACACCATATATTTT.